This T cell receptor beta chain was captured by sequencing in a study of T cells in localized non-small cell lung cancer (dated by TCRdb to the early 2020s). For the study in its entirety: Comparing tumors with uninvolved tumor-adjacent lungs, the study looked at the T cell repertoires of a few hundred patients with early-stage NSCLC. The cohort comprised 236 treatment-naïve NSCLC patients with resected, localized lung tumors. Of the NSCLC patients, about 130 were male and approximately 100 were female, and the mean age was approximately 66 years. Overall results and qualifications from the work: A median of roughly 50 of the top 100 tumor clones turned up in the paired uninvolved adjacent lung, and 25 to 30 of those clones also ranked among the top 100 of that same adjacent lung. Longer overall survival was associated with higher T cell density in blood, whereas shorter survival was associated with higher clonality in adjacent lung. Because multi-region tumor sequencing was not done, intratumor heterogeneity could not be ruled out. Since the design was exploratory, TCR variables were selected using unadjusted p-values with no false-discovery rate correction. Uninvolved tumor-adjacent lung showed the highest T cell clonality, higher than tumor, which suggests more focused antigenic responses in the uninvolved tumor-adjacent lung.

At diagnosis, tumor, uninvolved tumor-adjacent lung and peripheral blood were collected and then preserved as a mix of FFPE and fresh-frozen material. For TCR repertoire profiling, the blood samples were analyzed as peripheral blood mononuclear cells. The germline V gene (reference sequence) sets CDR1 to SGHNT and CDR2 to YYREEE. The V and J ends are trimmed by 1 base and 3 bases, leaving 10 bases between them. From cysteine to phenylalanine, the CDR3 is 14 amino acids long. The only DNA kept is the CDR3, 42 bases in frame from the first base. This clone was picked up a small number of times. Its antigen remains undetermined. No clone much larger than this one lies a single base away; base qualities are absent. TCR beta CDR3 regions were sequenced from DNA using the immunoSEQ Assay. On the authors' methods: T cell density was computed as TCR beta template counts normalized to usable DNA estimated by amplifying housekeeping genes. Using the preseqR package, richness was estimated by extrapolating to 120,000 templates for tissue samples and 400,000 templates for PBMC samples. Clonality was calculated as one minus Pielou's evenness. Differential abundance testing on productive amino-acid clonotypes, with a minimum total count of 5 and an alpha of 0.1, was used to identify tissue-enriched TCRs. The Jaccard Index and the Morisita Overlap Index were used to measure repertoire overlap between compartments. GLIPH clustered TCR beta CDR3s with public tetramer-defined viral CDR3s; viral motifs required at least three viral sequences plus V-gene enrichment. Drawn from immuneACCESS, this table holds only the in-frame rearrangements with V and J called that TCRdb kept. Clones are partly lost; checked studies trace under half to an unresolved V gene and leave the rest unexplained. D and trimming come from the DNA, and the V and J calls and clone size come from that table. The sample includes about 26,000 clones, with less than 95% observed a single time. The top ten clonotypes cover 4.2% of the sample.

This TCR was recovered from a female donor aged 60 or older with stage II squamous cell lung carcinoma. The sample was peripheral blood, taken before any cancer treatment. Recombination joined TRBV5-4 with TRBJ1-1; the D gene remains uncertain. The DNA sequence reads TGTGCCAGCAGCTTGATAGGCCGAGACACTGAAGCTTTCTTT. This sequence encodes CASSLIGRDTEAFF.